This T cell receptor beta chain originates from a study of technical replicates of blood from several donors. Repertoires were generated with immunoSEQ multiplex PCR, while TCRdb's copy carries only in-frame clones and drops some. The sample carries roughly 67,000 clones, 95% to 98% recorded once. The CDR3 sequence is 13 residues long. Germline CDR1 and CDR2: GTSNPN and SVGIG (reference sequence). V lost 3 bases, J lost 5 bases, and 13 bases lay in between. The rearrangement links TRBV30 to TRBJ1-1, with D unresolved. Sequencing used T cells isolated from PBMCs. This receptor was obtained from a human donor in good health. CDR3 residues: CAWSFMVRTEAFF. DNA of the CDR3: TGTGCCTGGAGCTTCATGGTGAGGACTGAAGCTTTCTTT.